A selection of T cell receptor beta chains follows, all from one sample in a study of blood T cell repertoires in COVID-19. TCRdb's copy holds only in-frame clones and misses some; the assay was immunoSEQ multiplex PCR. The sample gives 250,000 to 350,000 clones, around 91% of which show up once; about 4.5% is in the top ten. The sequenced sample was PBMCs or T cells enriched from blood (not recorded which). These receptors were obtained from a woman aged 18-29 years with acute COVID-19. The CDR3 runs from the conserved cysteine through the conserved F or W. The D gene is left open where the match is weak. Only some rows state a clone size, as once, few, many or a class for expanded clones.

-,-,TRBV5-1,TRBJ2-5,CASSTQGRVETQYF,TGCGCCAGCAGCACCCAGGGTCGGGTGGAGACCCAGTACTTC
-,-,TRBV7-9,TRBJ2-1,CASSLVSGRTYNEQFF,TGTGCCAGCAGCTTAGTTTCGGGAAGGACCTACAATGAGCAGTTCTTC
once,-,TRBV9,TRBJ2-1,CASSVGQGLRYEQFF,TGTGCCAGCAGCGTAGGGCAGGGCCTTAGGTATGAGCAGTTCTTC
-,-,TRBV28,TRBJ1-2,CASSGSYGYTF,TGTGCCTCTTCAGGATCCTATGGCTACACCTTC
-,TRBD1,TRBV2,TRBJ1-4,CASSEWGQGATNEKLFF,TGTGCCAGCAGTGAGTGGGGACAGGGGGCAACTAATGAAAAACTGTTTTTT
-,TRBD1,TRBV2,TRBJ2-1,CASRQGVLDNEQFF,TGTGCCAGCCGACAGGGGGTCTTGGACAATGAGCAGTTCTTC
-,-,TRBV9,TRBJ2-1,CASSALVAYNEQFF,TGTGCCAGCAGCGCACTAGTAGCCTACAATGAGCAGTTCTTC
-,-,TRBV6-5,TRBJ1-4,CASSYLATEPHEKLFF,TGTGCCAGCAGTTACTTGGCGACAGAGCCCCACGAAAAACTGTTTTTT
-,TRBD1,TRBV9,TRBJ1-5,CASSSGQGFHQPQHF,TGTGCCAGCAGCTCCGGACAGGGCTTCCATCAGCCCCAGCATTTT
-,TRBD1,TRBV7-2,TRBJ1-2,CASSLQGQGANGYTF,TGTGCCAGCAGCTTACAAGGACAGGGGGCGAACGGCTACACCTTC
once,TRBD1,TRBV29-1,TRBJ2-7,CSVVGTGNPYEQYF,TGCAGCGTTGTTGGGACAGGGAATCCTTACGAGCAGTACTTC
-,TRBD1,TRBV24-1,TRBJ2-1,CATDAGGSYNEQFF,TGTGCCACCGACGCAGGGGGCTCCTACAATGAGCAGTTCTTC
once,TRBD1,TRBV5-8,TRBJ1-2,CASSPTGGYGYTF,TGTGCCAGCAGCCCCACAGGGGGGTATGGCTACACCTTC
-,-,TRBV2,TRBJ2-2,CASRRVATNTGELFF,TGTGCCAGCAGAAGGGTAGCGACCAACACCGGGGAGCTGTTTTTT
-,-,TRBV9,TRBJ2-5,CASSVQGAPGETQYF,TGTGCCAGCAGCGTTCAAGGGGCCCCGGGAGAGACCCAGTACTTC
-,TRBD2,TRBV6-5,TRBJ2-5,CASRWGGETQYF,TGTGCCAGCAGATGGGGGGGAGAGACCCAGTACTTC
-,-,TRBV7-3,TRBJ2-3,CASSPGTSTDTQYF,TGTGCCAGCAGCCCCGGGACTAGCACAGATACGCAGTATTTT
-,-,TRBV10-3,TRBJ2-1,CAISDPILSGEQFF,TGTGCCATCAGTGATCCGATTTTGTCGGGGGAGCAGTTCTTC
-,-,TRBV5-1,TRBJ2-7,CASREGTGNSYEQYF,TGCGCCAGCAGGGAGGGGACGGGAAACTCCTACGAGCAGTACTTC
-,TRBD2,TRBV7-9,TRBJ2-7,CASSLVGLYTYEQYF,TGTGCCAGCAGCTTAGTGGGACTATACACCTACGAGCAGTACTTC
few,TRBD1,TRBV5-1,TRBJ1-6,CASSLGGTGESPLHF,TGCGCCAGCAGCTTGGGGGGGACAGGGGAATCACCCCTCCACTTT
-,-,TRBV27,TRBJ1-6,CASSRNPRGGVDSPLHF,TGTGCCAGCAGTCGCAACCCAAGGGGAGGGGTCGATTCACCCCTCCACTTT
few,-,TRBV19,TRBJ1-1,CASIQQGGGRRNTEAFF,TGTGCCAGTATACAACAGGGTGGGGGTCGACGGAACACTGAAGCTTTCTTT
-,TRBD2,TRBV5-4,TRBJ2-1,CASSSLAGRSYNEQFF,TGTGCCAGCAGCTCCTTAGCGGGCCGCTCCTACAATGAGCAGTTCTTC
-,-,TRBV19,TRBJ1-2,CASSMGQGAYGYTF,TGTGCCAGTAGTATGGGACAAGGTGCCTATGGCTACACCTTC
-,-,TRBV6-6,TRBJ2-1,CASSWTGSNEQFF,TGTGCCAGCAGCTGGACTGGTAGCAATGAGCAGTTCTTC